This TCR beta chain was identified during a study of T cells after yellow fever vaccination. General study points: The booster saw the reappearance of most primary-vaccination clones (around 95% CD4, roughly 90% CD8).

In its sample, this clonotype was seen a few times. Its target is not known. A single record per CDR3 protein comes from TCRdb applying MiXCR to the 5' RACE reads. The table has 450,000 to 600,000 distinct CDR3 sequences, 17% seen once. CDR1 is SEHNR and CDR2 is FQNEAQ in the germline V gene (reference sequence). This CDR3 region has 15 residues. The ends were cut back, 1 base at V and 6 bases at J, with 12 bases in the middle. The chain carries TRBV7-9 and TRBJ1-4; TRBD1 is a possible D gene (6 bases). This sample comprised PBMCs, obtained about 5 days after the first yellow fever vaccination. This receptor was identified in a man aged 18-30 years who received the YFV17D yellow fever vaccine. CDR3 region: CASSLGAGDYEKLFF. The CDR3 DNA is TGTGCCAGCAGCTTAGGGGCAGGGGACTATGAAAAACTGTTTTTT.